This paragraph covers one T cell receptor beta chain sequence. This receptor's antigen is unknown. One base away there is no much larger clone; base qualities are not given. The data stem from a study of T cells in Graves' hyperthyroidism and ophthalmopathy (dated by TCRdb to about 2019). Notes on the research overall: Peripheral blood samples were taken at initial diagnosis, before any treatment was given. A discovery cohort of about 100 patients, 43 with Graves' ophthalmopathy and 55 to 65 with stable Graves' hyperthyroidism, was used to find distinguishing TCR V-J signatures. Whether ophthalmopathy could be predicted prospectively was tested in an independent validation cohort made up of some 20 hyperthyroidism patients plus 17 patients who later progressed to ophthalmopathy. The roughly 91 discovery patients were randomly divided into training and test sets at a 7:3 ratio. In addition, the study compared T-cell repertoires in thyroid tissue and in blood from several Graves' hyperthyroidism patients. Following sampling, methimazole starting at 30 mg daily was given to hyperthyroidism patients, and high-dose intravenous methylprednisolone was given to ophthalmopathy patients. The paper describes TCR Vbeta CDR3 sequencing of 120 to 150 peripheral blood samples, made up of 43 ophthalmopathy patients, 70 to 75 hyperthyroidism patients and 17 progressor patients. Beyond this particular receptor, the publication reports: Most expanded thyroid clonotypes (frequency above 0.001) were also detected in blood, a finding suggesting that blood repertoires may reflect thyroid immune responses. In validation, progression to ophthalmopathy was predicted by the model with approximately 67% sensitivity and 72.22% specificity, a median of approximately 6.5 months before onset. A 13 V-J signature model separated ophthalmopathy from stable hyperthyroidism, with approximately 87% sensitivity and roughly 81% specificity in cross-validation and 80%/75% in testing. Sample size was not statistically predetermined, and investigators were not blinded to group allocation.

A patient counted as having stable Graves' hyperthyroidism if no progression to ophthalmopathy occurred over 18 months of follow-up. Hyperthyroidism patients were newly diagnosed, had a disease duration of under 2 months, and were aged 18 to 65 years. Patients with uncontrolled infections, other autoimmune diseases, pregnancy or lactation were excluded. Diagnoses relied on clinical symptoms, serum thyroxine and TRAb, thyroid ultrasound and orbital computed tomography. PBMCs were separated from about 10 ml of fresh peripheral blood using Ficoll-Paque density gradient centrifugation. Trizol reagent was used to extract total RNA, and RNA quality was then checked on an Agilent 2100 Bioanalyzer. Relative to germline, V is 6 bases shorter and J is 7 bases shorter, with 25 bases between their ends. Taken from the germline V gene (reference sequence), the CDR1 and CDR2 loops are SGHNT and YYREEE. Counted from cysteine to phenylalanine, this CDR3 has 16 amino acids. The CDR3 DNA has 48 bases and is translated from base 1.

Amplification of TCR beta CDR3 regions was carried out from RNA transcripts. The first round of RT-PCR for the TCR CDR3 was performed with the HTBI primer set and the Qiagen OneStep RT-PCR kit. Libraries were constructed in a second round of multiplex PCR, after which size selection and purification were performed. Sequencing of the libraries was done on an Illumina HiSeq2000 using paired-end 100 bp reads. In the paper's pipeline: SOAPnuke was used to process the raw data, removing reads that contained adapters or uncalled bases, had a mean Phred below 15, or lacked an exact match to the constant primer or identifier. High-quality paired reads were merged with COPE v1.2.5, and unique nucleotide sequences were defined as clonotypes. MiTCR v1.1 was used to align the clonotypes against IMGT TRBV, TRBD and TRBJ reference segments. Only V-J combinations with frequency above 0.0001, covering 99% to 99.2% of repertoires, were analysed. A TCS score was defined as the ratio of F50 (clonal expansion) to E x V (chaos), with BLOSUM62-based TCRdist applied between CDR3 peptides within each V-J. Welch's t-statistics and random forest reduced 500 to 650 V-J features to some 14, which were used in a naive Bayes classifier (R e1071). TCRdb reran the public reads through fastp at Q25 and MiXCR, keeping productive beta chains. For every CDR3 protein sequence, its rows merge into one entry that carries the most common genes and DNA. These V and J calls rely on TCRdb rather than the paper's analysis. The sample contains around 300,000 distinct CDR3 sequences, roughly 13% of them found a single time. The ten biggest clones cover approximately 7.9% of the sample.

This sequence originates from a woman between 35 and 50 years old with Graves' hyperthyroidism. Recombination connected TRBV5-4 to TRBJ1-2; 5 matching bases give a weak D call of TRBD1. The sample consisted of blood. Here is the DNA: TGTGCCAGCAAAGGAGAGGGAATGGCCCTGGGGGTTGGCTACACCTTC. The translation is CASKGEGMALGVGYTF.